This section outlines one TCR beta chain sequence together with its context. Its antigen remains unidentified. Given a much more abundant clone one base away, this may be a read error. TCRdb reprocessed the RT-PCR reads with MiXCR, giving one entry per CDR3 protein. The sample contains roughly 700,000 distinct CDR3 sequences, approximately 14% of which appear only once. This CDR3 has 14 amino acids. Germline V gives CDR1 MNHEY, CDR2 SVGEGT. This sample was included in a study of response to subunit inactivated influenza vaccine. Study-level results: Authors suggested that a seasonal influenza vaccination recruits few new T cells each time.

This TCR was sampled from a man aged 50 or older who received an inactivated influenza vaccine. This specimen consisted of PBMCs from blood, obtained about 14 days before vaccination. The rearrangement links TRBV6-2 or TRBV6-3 to TRBJ2-2; possibly TRBD2 for D (7 bases). In DNA, the CDR3 is TGTGCCAGCGAGTGGGGGGGCGCGTCCGGGGACCTGTTTTTT. It specifies CASEWGGASGDLFF.